The sequence of this T cell receptor (beta chain) was determined in a study of post-analysis software for immune sequencing data. In germline, CDR1 is MNHEY, CDR2 SVGAGI. The CDR3 length is 16 residues. Trimming stripped 8 bases from V and 3 bases from J, with 23 bases between. Researchers reported that TCR beta cDNA libraries carried unique molecular identifiers. Via MiXCR, TCRdb re-called the PCR reads, giving one row per CDR3 protein. This sample has some 690,000 distinct CDR3 sequences, with around 27% found just once. General study results and limits: Significantly decreased normalized Chao1 diversity was recorded for multiple sclerosis patients relative to controls. Several TRBV segments (TRBV5-6, TRBV5-1 and TRBV20-1 among them) occurred more frequently in patients than in controls.

Concerning this clonotype itself: Its antigen is unidentified.

This sequence was found in a girl aged 10-17 years with multiple sclerosis. The chain is built from TRBV6-5 and TRBJ2-7, with a weak D call TRBD2 (5 bases). Material: blood. The CDR3 region has the DNA TGTGCCAGCGGCGAGGCGGGCCTAAACAAGGGCTACGAGCAGTACTTC. It yields the protein CASGEAGLNKGYEQYF.